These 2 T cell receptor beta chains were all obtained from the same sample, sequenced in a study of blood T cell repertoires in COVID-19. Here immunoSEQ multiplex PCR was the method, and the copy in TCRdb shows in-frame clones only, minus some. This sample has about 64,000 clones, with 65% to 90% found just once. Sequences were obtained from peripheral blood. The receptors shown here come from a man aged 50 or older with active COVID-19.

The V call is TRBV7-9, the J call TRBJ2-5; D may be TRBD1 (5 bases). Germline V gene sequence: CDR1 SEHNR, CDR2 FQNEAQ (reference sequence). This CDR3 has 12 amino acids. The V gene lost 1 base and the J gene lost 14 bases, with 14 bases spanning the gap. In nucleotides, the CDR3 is TGTGCCAGCAGCTTAGTTAACAGGTCCCCATACTTC. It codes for CASSLVNRSPYF.

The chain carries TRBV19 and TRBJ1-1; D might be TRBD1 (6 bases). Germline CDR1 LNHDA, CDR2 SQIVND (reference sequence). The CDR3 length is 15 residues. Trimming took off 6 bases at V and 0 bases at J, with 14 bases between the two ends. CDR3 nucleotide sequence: TGTGCCAGTAGCTGGCCGGGACAACTGAACACTGAAGCTTTCTTT. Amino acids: CASSWPGQLNTEAFF.